This section outlines one T cell receptor (beta chain) sequence together with its context. The data stem from a study of blood T cell repertoires in COVID-19. Study in general: Sites across the United States, Italy and Spain contributed samples from acute and convalescent COVID-19.

V dropped 4 bases and J dropped 4 bases, with 11 bases sitting between them. The V gene's germline CDR1 is SGDLS and CDR2 YYNGEE. There are 13 residues in the CDR3. Generated by immunoSEQ multiplex PCR, the TCRdb table keeps only in-frame clones and is missing some. Here the sample spans about 83,000 clones, 70% to 90% being singletons. The source of this sequence is a man older than 75 with active or convalescent COVID-19. The chain joins TRBV9 to TRBJ1-1; maybe TRBD1 (5 bases). Material: peripheral blood. The DNA for the CDR3 is TGTGCCAGCAGCACTCAGGGTGGCACTGAAGCTTTCTTT. The encoded protein is CASSTQGGTEAFF.